These T cell receptor beta chains were read from a single sample in a study of T cell changes during pregnancy in multiple sclerosis. Measured with immunoSEQ multiplex PCR; TCRdb has only the in-frame clones, and not every one. Of over 50,000 clones listed, about 89% are singletons. Sequenced here: peripheral blood, sampled after pregnancy. These receptors were obtained from a female donor with multiple sclerosis, enrolled in a pregnancy study. The CDR3 runs from the conserved cysteine through the conserved F or W. The order of the fields is J gene, D gene, V gene, clone size, CDR3 protein, CDR3 DNA. A D gene is named only where the DNA matches it firmly. Clone size is given for some rows only: seen once, a few or many times, or a class if the clone is expanded.

J gene: TRBJ2-6
D gene: NA
V gene: TRBV28
clone size: NA
CDR3 protein: CASTGQGFSGANVLTF
CDR3 DNA: TGTGCCAGCACGGGACAAGGTTTCTCTGGGGCCAACGTCCTGACTTTC

J gene: TRBJ1-2
D gene: NA
V gene: TRBV15
clone size: NA
CDR3 protein: CATSQRGRVDRSYGYTF
CDR3 DNA: TGTGCCACCAGCCAAAGGGGCAGGGTCGACCGTAGCTATGGCTACACCTTC

J gene: TRBJ1-2
D gene: NA
V gene: TRBV9
clone size: NA
CDR3 protein: CASSVDGTGLYGYTF
CDR3 DNA: TGTGCCAGCAGCGTAGATGGTACAGGCCTATATGGCTACACCTTC

J gene: TRBJ2-1
D gene: TRBD1
V gene: TRBV7-8
clone size: NA
CDR3 protein: CASSLGQGYNEQFF
CDR3 DNA: TGTGCCAGCAGCTTAGGACAGGGATACAATGAGCAGTTCTTC

J gene: TRBJ1-1
D gene: NA
V gene: TRBV25-1
clone size: NA
CDR3 protein: CASSEVAGGAFF
CDR3 DNA: TGTGCCAGCAGTGAAGTAGCCGGGGGAGCTTTCTTT

J gene: TRBJ2-1
D gene: TRBD2
V gene: TRBV7-2
clone size: NA
CDR3 protein: CASSLGGGGAREQFF
CDR3 DNA: TGTGCCAGCAGCTTAGGGGGCGGGGGGGCGCGTGAGCAGTTCTTC

J gene: TRBJ1-1
D gene: NA
V gene: TRBV27
clone size: NA
CDR3 protein: CASSFGGGNTEAFF
CDR3 DNA: TGTGCCAGCAGTTTTGGGGGGGGGAACACTGAAGCTTTCTTT

J gene: TRBJ2-1
D gene: TRBD2
V gene: TRBV2
clone size: NA
CDR3 protein: CASSDTGLALEFF
CDR3 DNA: TGTGCCAGCAGTGATACGGGACTAGCGTTGGAGTTCTTC

J gene: TRBJ1-1
D gene: NA
V gene: TRBV28
clone size: NA
CDR3 protein: CASSLTVRGGTEAFF
CDR3 DNA: TGTGCCAGCAGTTTAACCGTCCGGGGAGGGACTGAAGCTTTCTTT

J gene: TRBJ2-7
D gene: NA
V gene: TRBV28
clone size: NA
CDR3 protein: CASREGTGFGEQYF
CDR3 DNA: TGTGCCAGCAGGGAAGGGACTGGGTTTGGGGAGCAGTACTTC

J gene: TRBJ2-7
D gene: TRBD1
V gene: TRBV2
clone size: NA
CDR3 protein: CASSLRDRGVLDF
CDR3 DNA: TGTGCCAGCAGCCTAAGGGACAGGGGGGTATTGGACTTC

J gene: TRBJ1-5
D gene: NA
V gene: TRBV6-6
clone size: NA
CDR3 protein: CASSYFGGNQPQHF
CDR3 DNA: TGTGCCAGCAGTTATTTCGGGGGTAATCAGCCCCAGCATTTT

J gene: TRBJ2-3
D gene: TRBD2
V gene: TRBV7-9
clone size: NA
CDR3 protein: CASSLVLAGGIQDTQYF
CDR3 DNA: TGTGCCAGCAGCTTAGTCCTAGCGGGGGGGATACAAGATACGCAGTATTTT

J gene: TRBJ1-1
D gene: NA
V gene: TRBV7-9
clone size: NA
CDR3 protein: CASSLLGDLLNTEAFF
CDR3 DNA: TGTGCCAGCAGCTTACTTGGAGATCTTCTAAACACTGAAGCTTTCTTT

J gene: TRBJ2-7
D gene: TRBD1
V gene: TRBV5-4
clone size: NA
CDR3 protein: CASSPHFDRGLAEQYF
CDR3 DNA: TGTGCCAGCAGCCCCCACTTTGACAGGGGCCTAGCCGAGCAGTACTTC

J gene: TRBJ2-7
D gene: TRBD1
V gene: TRBV5-5
clone size: NA
CDR3 protein: CASSLDRSSYEQYF
CDR3 DNA: TGTGCCAGCAGCCTGGACAGGAGCTCCTACGAGCAGTACTTC

J gene: TRBJ2-3
D gene: NA
V gene: TRBV5-5
clone size: NA
CDR3 protein: CASSSEYVTDTQYF
CDR3 DNA: TGTGCCAGCAGCTCCGAGTACGTGACAGATACGCAGTATTTT

J gene: TRBJ2-1
D gene: TRBD2
V gene: TRBV6-6
clone size: medium-sized
CDR3 protein: CASRSGGAESDEQFF
CDR3 DNA: TGTGCCAGCAGATCCGGGGGGGCCGAGAGCGATGAGCAGTTCTTC

J gene: TRBJ1-5
D gene: TRBD1
V gene: TRBV11-2
clone size: NA
CDR3 protein: CASSPDRVGNQPQHF
CDR3 DNA: TGTGCCAGCAGCCCCGACAGGGTTGGCAATCAGCCCCAGCATTTT

J gene: TRBJ1-1
D gene: NA
V gene: TRBV12-2
clone size: few
CDR3 protein: CASPGGGKGTEAFF
CDR3 DNA: TGTGCAAGTCCCGGGGGGGGTAAGGGCACTGAAGCTTTCTTT

J gene: TRBJ2-7
D gene: TRBD2
V gene: TRBV4-1
clone size: NA
CDR3 protein: CASSQGLAGASYEQYF
CDR3 DNA: TGCGCCAGCAGCCAAGGACTAGCGGGGGCGTCCTACGAGCAGTACTTC

J gene: TRBJ2-2
D gene: NA
V gene: TRBV6-5
clone size: NA
CDR3 protein: CASSAPGSLRMFF
CDR3 DNA: TGTGCCAGCAGCGCCCCGGGGTCCCTTCGGATGTTTTTT

J gene: TRBJ2-7
D gene: NA
V gene: TRBV18
clone size: NA
CDR3 protein: CASSPGASSYEQYF
CDR3 DNA: TGTGCCAGCTCACCAGGGGCGAGCTCCTACGAGCAGTACTTC

J gene: TRBJ1-2
D gene: TRBD1
V gene: TRBV28
clone size: NA
CDR3 protein: CASYQGGRGIYGYTF
CDR3 DNA: TGTGCCAGCTATCAGGGGGGCAGGGGAATCTATGGCTACACCTTC

J gene: TRBJ1-5
D gene: NA
V gene: TRBV7-2
clone size: NA
CDR3 protein: CASSPSPTAGYQPQHF
CDR3 DNA: TGTGCCAGCAGCCCCTCCCCGACTGCCGGTTATCAGCCCCAGCATTTT

J gene: TRBJ1-2
D gene: TRBD1
V gene: TRBV19
clone size: NA
CDR3 protein: CASNPTGLKDYGYTF
CDR3 DNA: TGTGCCAGTAATCCGACAGGGCTAAAAGACTATGGCTACACCTTC

J gene: TRBJ1-6
D gene: NA
V gene: TRBV27
clone size: NA
CDR3 protein: CASSLAGLYSPLHF
CDR3 DNA: TGTGCCAGCAGTTTAGCGGGGTTATATTCACCCCTCCACTTT

J gene: TRBJ1-2
D gene: NA
V gene: TRBV19
clone size: NA
CDR3 protein: CASSIGQFYGYTF
CDR3 DNA: TGTGCCAGTAGTATTGGGCAGTTCTATGGCTACACCTTC

J gene: TRBJ2-7
D gene: TRBD2
V gene: TRBV10-3
clone size: NA
CDR3 protein: CAISPKRGIPKCEQYF
CDR3 DNA: TGTGCCATCAGCCCTAAGCGGGGGATACCTAAGTGCGAGCAGTACTTC

J gene: TRBJ1-2
D gene: NA
V gene: TRBV30
clone size: NA
CDR3 protein: CAWGPGKYYGYTF
CDR3 DNA: TGTGCCTGGGGCCCTGGCAAATACTATGGCTACACCTTC

J gene: TRBJ2-7
D gene: TRBD1
V gene: TRBV9
clone size: few
CDR3 protein: CASSGGRTGGLSDEQYF
CDR3 DNA: TGTGCCAGCAGCGGGGGAAGGACAGGGGGCTTGAGCGACGAGCAGTACTTC

J gene: TRBJ1-2
D gene: TRBD1
V gene: TRBV7-9
clone size: NA
CDR3 protein: CASSRDSGTYGYTF
CDR3 DNA: TGTGCCAGCAGCCGGGACAGCGGAACCTATGGCTACACCTTC

J gene: TRBJ2-2
D gene: NA
V gene: TRBV2
clone size: NA
CDR3 protein: CASSERGYSNTGELFF
CDR3 DNA: TGTGCCAGCAGTGAACGGGGTTACTCGAACACCGGGGAGCTGTTTTTT

J gene: TRBJ1-4
D gene: TRBD1
V gene: TRBV27
clone size: NA
CDR3 protein: CASSLRARGLSNEKLFF
CDR3 DNA: TGTGCCAGCAGTTTGAGAGCAAGGGGGCTTAGTAATGAAAAACTGTTTTTT

J gene: TRBJ1-2
D gene: TRBD1
V gene: TRBV19
clone size: NA
CDR3 protein: CASWDRERDGYTF
CDR3 DNA: TGTGCCAGTTGGGACAGGGAGAGAGATGGCTACACCTTC

J gene: TRBJ1-2
D gene: NA
V gene: TRBV30
clone size: NA
CDR3 protein: CAWSVQWGDGSPYGYTF
CDR3 DNA: TGTGCCTGGAGTGTACAATGGGGGGACGGGAGTCCCTATGGCTACACCTTC

J gene: TRBJ2-4
D gene: NA
V gene: TRBV7-2
clone size: NA
CDR3 protein: CASSPQRGNIQYF
CDR3 DNA: TGTGCCAGCAGCCCCCAGCGTGGAAACATTCAGTACTTC

J gene: TRBJ2-5
D gene: TRBD2
V gene: TRBV7-9
clone size: NA
CDR3 protein: CASSPWGGQETQYF
CDR3 DNA: TGTGCCAGCAGCCCCTGGGGGGGTCAAGAGACCCAGTACTTC

J gene: TRBJ1-2
D gene: TRBD1
V gene: TRBV28
clone size: NA
CDR3 protein: CASSSGTGVLYYGYTF
CDR3 DNA: TGTGCCAGCAGCTCCGGGACAGGGGTGCTCTACTATGGCTACACCTTC

J gene: TRBJ1-1
D gene: TRBD1
V gene: TRBV9
clone size: NA
CDR3 protein: CASSARDRYTEAFF
CDR3 DNA: TGTGCCAGCAGCGCCCGGGACAGGTACACTGAAGCTTTCTTT

J gene: TRBJ2-1
D gene: NA
V gene: TRBV20-1
clone size: NA
CDR3 protein: CSASSGMSGFF
CDR3 DNA: TGCAGTGCGAGTAGCGGAATGAGCGGGTTCTTC

J gene: TRBJ2-1
D gene: NA
V gene: TRBV7-2
clone size: NA
CDR3 protein: CASSGRGFLNEQFF
CDR3 DNA: TGTGCCAGCAGCGGAAGAGGCTTCCTCAATGAGCAGTTCTTC

J gene: TRBJ1-4
D gene: NA
V gene: TRBV11-2
clone size: NA
CDR3 protein: CASSLDPLESQVKLFF
CDR3 DNA: TGTGCCAGCAGCTTAGATCCGTTGGAGAGCCAAGTAAAACTGTTTTTT

J gene: TRBJ1-1
D gene: NA
V gene: TRBV10-1
clone size: once
CDR3 protein: CASTQGTVNTEAFF
CDR3 DNA: TGCGCCAGCACCCAGGGGACCGTGAACACTGAAGCTTTCTTT

J gene: TRBJ2-3
D gene: TRBD2
V gene: TRBV6-4
clone size: NA
CDR3 protein: CASSDSSGAGGRDTQYF
CDR3 DNA: TGTGCCAGCAGTGACTCGAGTGGAGCGGGGGGCAGGGATACGCAGTATTTT

J gene: TRBJ2-7
D gene: NA
V gene: TRBV4-3
clone size: NA
CDR3 protein: CASSQDFGDGAYEQYF
CDR3 DNA: TGCGCCAGCAGCCAAGATTTCGGAGACGGAGCCTACGAGCAGTACTTC